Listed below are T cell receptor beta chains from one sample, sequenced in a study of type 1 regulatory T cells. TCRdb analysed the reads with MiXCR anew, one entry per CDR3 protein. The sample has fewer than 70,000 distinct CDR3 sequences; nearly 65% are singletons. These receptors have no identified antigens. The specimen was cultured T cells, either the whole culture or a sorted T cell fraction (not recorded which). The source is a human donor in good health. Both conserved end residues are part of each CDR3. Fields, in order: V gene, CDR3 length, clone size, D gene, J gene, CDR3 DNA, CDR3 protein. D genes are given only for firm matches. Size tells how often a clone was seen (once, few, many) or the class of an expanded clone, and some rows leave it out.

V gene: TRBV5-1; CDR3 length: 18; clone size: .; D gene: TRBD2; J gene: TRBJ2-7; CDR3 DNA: TGCGCCAGCAGCTTGGCCTCCGGCGGTTCAGCGGGGCACTACGAGCAGTACTTC; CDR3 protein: CASSLASGGSAGHYEQYF
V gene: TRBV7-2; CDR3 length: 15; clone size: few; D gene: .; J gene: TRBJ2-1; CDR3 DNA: TGTGCCAGCACCATGGGGGTAGGGGCATACAATGAGCAGTTCTTC; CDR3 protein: CASTMGVGAYNEQFF
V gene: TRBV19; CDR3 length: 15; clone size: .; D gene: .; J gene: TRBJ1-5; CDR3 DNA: TGTGCCAGTAGTCGACAGCTAAAACTCAGGACGGCCCAGCATTTT; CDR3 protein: CASSRQLKLRTAQHF
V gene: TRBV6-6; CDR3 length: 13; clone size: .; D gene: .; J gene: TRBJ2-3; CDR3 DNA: TGTGCCAGCAGTGGACCGGGACGTACTACGCAGTATTTT; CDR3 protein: CASSGPGRTTQYF
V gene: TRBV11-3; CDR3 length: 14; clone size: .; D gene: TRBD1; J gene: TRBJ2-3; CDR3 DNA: TGTGCCAGCAGCTCGGGACAGGGCTCAGATACGCAGTATTTT; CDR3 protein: CASSSGQGSDTQYF
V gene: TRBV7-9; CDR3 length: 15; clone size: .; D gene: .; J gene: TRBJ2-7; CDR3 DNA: TGTGCCAGCAGCAGCCAGGACATCCGATGGGGGGAGCAGTACTTC; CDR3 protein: CASSSQDIRWGEQYF
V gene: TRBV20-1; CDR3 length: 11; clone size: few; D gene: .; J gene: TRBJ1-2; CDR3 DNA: TGCAGTGCTAGAGCCCCGGAGGGCTACACCTTC; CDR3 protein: CSARAPEGYTF
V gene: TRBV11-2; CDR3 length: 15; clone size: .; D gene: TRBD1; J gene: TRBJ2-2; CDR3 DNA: TGTGCCAGCAGCTCCGGGACAGGGACCACCGGGGAGCTGTTTTTT; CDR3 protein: CASSSGTGTTGELFF
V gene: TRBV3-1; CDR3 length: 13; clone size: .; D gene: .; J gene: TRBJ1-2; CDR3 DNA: TGTGCCAGCAGCCACCGGGGTGCCTATGGCTACACCTTC; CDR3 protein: CASSHRGAYGYTF
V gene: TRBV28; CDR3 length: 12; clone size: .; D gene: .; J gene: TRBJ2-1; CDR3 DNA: TGTGCCAGCAGTCCGTCAGTGGGTATGCAGTTCTTC; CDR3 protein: CASSPSVGMQFF
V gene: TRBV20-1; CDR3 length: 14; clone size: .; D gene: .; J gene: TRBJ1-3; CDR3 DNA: TGCAGTGCTAGCTCCGGGAGCTCTGGAAACACCATATATTTT; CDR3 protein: CSASSGSSGNTIYF
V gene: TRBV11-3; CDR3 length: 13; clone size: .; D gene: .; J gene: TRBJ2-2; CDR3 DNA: TGTGCCAGCAGCCTGGGGGCCGCCGGGGAGCTGTTTTTT; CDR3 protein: CASSLGAAGELFF
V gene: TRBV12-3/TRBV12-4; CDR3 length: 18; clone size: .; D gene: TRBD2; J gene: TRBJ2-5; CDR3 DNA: TGTGCCAGCAGCTCCGGCCGGACTAGCGGGGGCCCTAAAGAGACCCAGTACTTC; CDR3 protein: CASSSGRTSGGPKETQYF
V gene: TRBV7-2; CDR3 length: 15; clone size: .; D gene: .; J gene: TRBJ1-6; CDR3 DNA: TGTGCCAGCAGCTTAGAGTTCGGATTTCTCTCACCCCTCCACTTT; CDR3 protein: CASSLEFGFLSPLHF
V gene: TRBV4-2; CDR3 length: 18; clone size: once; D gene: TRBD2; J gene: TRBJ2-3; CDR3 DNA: TGTGCCAGCAGCCAAGGACTTCATATTAGCGGGAGGCCAGATACGCAGTATTTT; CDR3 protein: CASSQGLHISGRPDTQYF
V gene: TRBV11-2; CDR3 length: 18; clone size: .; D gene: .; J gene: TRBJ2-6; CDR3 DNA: TGTGCCAGCAGCCACCCCAGGGAACAGGGAACTGGGGCCAACGTCCTGACTTTC; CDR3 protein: CASSHPREQGTGANVLTF
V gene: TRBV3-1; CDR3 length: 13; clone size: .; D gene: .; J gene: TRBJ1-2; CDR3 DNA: TGTGCCAGCAGCCAAGATTTCGGCTATGGCTACACCTTC; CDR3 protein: CASSQDFGYGYTF
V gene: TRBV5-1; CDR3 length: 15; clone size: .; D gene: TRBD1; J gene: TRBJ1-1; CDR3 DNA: TGCGCCAGCAGCTCAGGACAGGGAATTAACACTGAAGCTTTCTTT; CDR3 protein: CASSSGQGINTEAFF
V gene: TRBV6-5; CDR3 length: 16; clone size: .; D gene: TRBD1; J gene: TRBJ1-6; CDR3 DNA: TGTGCCAGCAGCCACTACAGGGGCTTCGATAATTCACCCCTCCACTTT; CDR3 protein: CASSHYRGFDNSPLHF
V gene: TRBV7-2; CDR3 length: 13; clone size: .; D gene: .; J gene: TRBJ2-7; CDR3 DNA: TGTGCCAGCAGCGAGAGACAAACAGGAGAGCAGTACTTC; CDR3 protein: CASSERQTGEQYF
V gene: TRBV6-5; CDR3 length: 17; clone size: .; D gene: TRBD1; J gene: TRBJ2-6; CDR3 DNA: TGTGCCAGCAGCTCCGGACAGGGCGTCTCTGGGGCCAACGTCCTGACTTTC; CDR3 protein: CASSSGQGVSGANVLTF
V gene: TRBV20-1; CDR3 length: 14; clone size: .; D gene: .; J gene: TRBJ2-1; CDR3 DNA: TGCAGTGCTAGCGGTTATAAGGTGTACAATGAGCAGTTCTTC; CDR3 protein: CSASGYKVYNEQFF
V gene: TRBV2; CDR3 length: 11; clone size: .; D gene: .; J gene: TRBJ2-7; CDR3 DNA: TGTGCCAGCAGTGAAGTGGGGGAGCAGTACTTC; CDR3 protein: CASSEVGEQYF
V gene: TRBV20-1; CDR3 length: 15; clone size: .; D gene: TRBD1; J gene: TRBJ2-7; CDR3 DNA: TGCAGTGCTAATCCCTCGGGGGGACAGGGGGGGGAGCAGTACTTC; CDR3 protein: CSANPSGGQGGEQYF